This TCR beta chain was recovered during a study of type 1 regulatory T cells. Background on the study: T-allo10 is a Tr1-enriched, alloantigen-specific CD4 T cell product made in vitro.

TCRdb called the reads again in MiXCR, with one record for every CDR3 protein. The sample lists around 62,000 distinct CDR3 sequences; 63% were seen once. Graft donor-derived T-allo10 cells were described as host-alloantigen-specific, anergic, and alloantigen-specifically suppressive. Germline V gene data show CDR1 as MDHEN and CDR2 as SYDVKM. V dropped 8 bases and J dropped 4 bases, with 14 bases sitting between them. This CDR3 has 14 residues. There are a few counts of this clonotype. Antigen specificity is unknown. V gene TRBV28 combines with J gene TRBJ2-2; the D is unclear. The specimen sequenced was cultured T cells, either the whole culture or a sorted T cell fraction (not recorded which). The subset denotes: Tr1-enriched cell product generated in vitro against host alloantigens. This clonotype was sampled from a human donor in good health. The CDR3 is CASGRARPTGELFF. Written as DNA, the CDR3 is TGTGCCAGCGGTAGAGCTCGACCCACCGGGGAGCTGTTTTTT.